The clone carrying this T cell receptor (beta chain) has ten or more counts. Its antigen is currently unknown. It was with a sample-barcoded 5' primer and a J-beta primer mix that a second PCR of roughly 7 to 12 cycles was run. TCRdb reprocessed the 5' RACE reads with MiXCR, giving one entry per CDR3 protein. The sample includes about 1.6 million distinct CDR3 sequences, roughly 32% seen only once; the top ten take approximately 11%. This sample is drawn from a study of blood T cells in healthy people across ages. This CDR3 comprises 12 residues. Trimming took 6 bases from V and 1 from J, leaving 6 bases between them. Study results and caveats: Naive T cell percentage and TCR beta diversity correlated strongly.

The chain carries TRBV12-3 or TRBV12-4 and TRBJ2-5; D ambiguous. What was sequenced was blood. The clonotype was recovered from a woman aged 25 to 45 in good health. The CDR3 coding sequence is TGTGCCAGCAGACACTTCCAAGAGACCCAGTACTTC. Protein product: CASRHFQETQYF.